Listed here are 25 T cell receptor beta chains from one sample, sequenced in a study of shared clonotypes between healthy human individuals. The protocol was immunoSEQ multiplex PCR, while the TCRdb copy is restricted to in-frame clones and leaves out a portion. The sample carries some 530,000 clones, 70% to 80% recorded once. The sample comprised PBMCs. These receptors all stem from a woman aged 40 to 50 in good health. Some clones in this sample may be carry-over from other donors' samples.

The J gene is TRBJ2-3, the V gene TRBV11-3; D not resolved. The germline V and J ends were trimmed by 4 bases and 4 bases, with 12 bases remaining between them. The V gene's germline CDR1 is SGHNT and CDR2 YENEEA. This CDR3 region has 14 residues. CDR3 in DNA: TGTGCCAGCAGCTCGGCCTCAGGCGCAGATACGCAGTATTTT. It is translated as CASSSASGADTQYF.

The chain employs TRBV5-4 and TRBJ2-6; possibly TRBD1 or TRBD2 for D (5 bases each). Germline assignment: CDR1 SGHNT and CDR2 YYREEE (reference sequence). V lost 5 bases to trimming and J lost 0 bases, with 15 bases between them. The CDR3 consists of 17 residues. The CDR3 DNA reads TGTGCCAGCAGTGTTGGGGCGGGCAGCTCTGGGGCCAACGTCCTGACTTTC. It encodes CASSVGAGSSGANVLTF.

The rearrangement joins TRBV4-1 to TRBJ1-2; D is undetermined. The germline gives CDR1 MGHRA, CDR2 YSYEKL. This CDR3 contains 14 residues. V was trimmed by 3 bases and J by 2 bases, leaving 10 bases between them. The CDR3 DNA reads TGCGCCAGCAGCCATTGGACGGCAAACTATGGCTACACCTTC. It yields the protein CASSHWTANYGYTF.

The chain uses TRBV5-8 and TRBJ2-5, with D perhaps matching TRBD1 or TRBD2 (6 bases each). In germline, CDR1 is SGHTS, CDR2 YDEGEE. V shed 0 bases and J shed 5 bases, with 14 bases lying between them. This CDR3 comprises 15 residues. The CDR3 coding sequence is TGTGCCAGCAGCTTGGCCCCGGGGGCAGGGGAGACCCAGTACTTC. This translates into CASSLAPGAGETQYF.

This clone was picked up one time. This chain uses TRBV15 with TRBJ2-2, with D uncertain. Trimming took off 2 bases at V and 6 bases at J, with 10 bases between the two ends. This CDR3 comprises 14 residues. Germline CDR1 LNHNV, CDR2 YYDKDF (reference sequence). The CDR3 loop reads CATSRPRVSGELFF. The CDR3 DNA follows: TGTGCCACCAGCAGACCCCGAGTATCCGGGGAGCTGTTTTTT.

This clone was observed a handful of times. This sequence joins TRBV6-5 and TRBJ2-1; 10 bases are shared with TRBD2. This CDR3 has 15 amino acids. Germline lookup yields CDR1 MNHEY and CDR2 SVGAGI. V shed 6 bases, J shed 4 bases, and the junction held 6 bases outside the gene matches. CDR3 in amino acids: CASSPGTSEYNEQFF. CDR3 nucleotide sequence: TGTGCCAGCAGCCCGGGGACTAGCGAGTACAATGAGCAGTTCTTC.

This chain joins TRBV2 and TRBJ2-7; D ambiguous. Trimming removed 7 bases from V and 4 bases from J, with 11 bases in between. CDR3 size: 12 residues. Germline V CDR1 and CDR2: SNHLY, FYNNEI. In nucleotides, the CDR3 is TGTGCCAGCAATCATGGATCGTACGAGCAGTACTTC. Protein product: CASNHGSYEQYF.

Comment on this clone: This likely came from a read error, as a far larger clone is one base away. This chain uses TRBV5-6 with TRBJ2-5, with a possible D match to TRBD1 (6 bases). Germline V lookup: CDR1 SGHDT, CDR2 YYEEEE. CDR3 length: 15 amino acids. CDR3 coding DNA: TGTGCCGGCAGCTCAACTAGGGGGTACCAAGAGACCCAGTACTTC. It specifies CAGSSTRGYQETQYF.

V is TRBV19 and J is TRBJ2-3; 7 bases fit TRBD1. The CDR3 runs 14 residues. Germline V gene data show CDR1 as LNHDA and CDR2 as SQIVND (reference sequence). V was pared by 6 bases and J by 5 bases, with 8 bases of the junction left unmatched. As DNA, the CDR3 is TGTGCCAGTAGGGACAGGCTCAGCGTAGATACGCAGTATTTT. Translated, it gives CASRDRLSVDTQYF. Combining the CDR3 with reference TRBV19 and TRBJ2-3 gives the whole variable domain DGGITQSPKYLFRKEGQNVTLSCEQNLNHDAMYWYRQDPGQGLRLIYYSQIVNDFQKGDIAEGYSVSREKKESFPLTVTSAQKNPTAFYLCASRDRLSVDTQYFGPGTRLTVL.

This chain joins TRBV7-3 and TRBJ1-6, with TRBD1 identical over 7 bases. J lost 6 bases, V lost 4 bases, and 6 bases had no gene match. Germline loops: CDR1 SGHTA, CDR2 FQGTGA. The CDR3 runs to 15 residues. The CDR3 region has the DNA TGTGCCAGCAGCTACTCGGGACAGCCTAATTCACCCCTCCACTTT. As protein: CASSYSGQPNSPLHF.

The chain recombines TRBV30 with TRBJ1-6, with D unclear. Germline V gene data show CDR1 as GTSNPN and CDR2 as SVGIG (reference sequence). This CDR3 is built from 11 residues. The ends were cut back, 2 bases at V and 14 bases at J, with 10 bases in the middle. DNA for the CDR3: TGTGCCTGGAGTCTCAAAGCGGCCCTCCACTTT. This sequence encodes CAWSLKAALHF.

The CDR3 DNA reads TGCAGCGTTGCTAGAGGGGGGGCCTACGAGCAGTACTTC. It codes for CSVARGGAYEQYF. The V call is TRBV29-1, the J call TRBJ2-7, with a possible D match to TRBD2 (7 bases). The CDR3 totals 13 residues. The V gene lost 4 bases and the J gene lost 2 bases, with 12 bases spanning the gap. CDR1 is SQVTM and CDR2 is ANQGSEA in the germline V gene.

This clone was recorded once. This rearrangement joins TRBV9 to TRBJ2-7; 8 bases match TRBD2. The CDR3 length is 14 residues. The J segment lost 7 bases and the V segment lost 2 bases, leaving 8 bases of the junction unmatched. The germline V gene encodes CDR1 SGDLS and CDR2 YYNGEE. This CDR3 is CASSVREGPREQYF. The CDR3 DNA sequence: TGTGCCAGCAGCGTTCGGGAGGGCCCGAGGGAGCAGTACTTC.

V and J are TRBV2 and TRBJ2-3, with a tentative D call TRBD2 (5 bases). V was cut by 4 bases and J by 4 bases, with 12 bases left in between. The CDR3 totals 14 residues. Germline CDR1 is SNHLY and CDR2 is FYNNEI. The CDR3 coding sequence is TGTGCCAGCAGTGCCGGGTCGGGGTCAGATACGCAGTATTTT. It codes for CASSAGSGSDTQYF.

This clone turned up a few times. This chain connects TRBV11-2 to TRBJ2-5, with D unclear. The last part of the DNA fits TRBJ2-7 better; the J call may be wrong. Germline V gene data show CDR1 as SGHAT and CDR2 as FQNNGV. There are 12 residues in the CDR3. The chain's CDR3 is CASSPQMNEQYF. The CDR3 DNA reads TGTGCCAGCAGCCCCCAAATGAACGAGCAGTACTTC.

This sequence joins TRBV19 and TRBJ2-2; tentative D call: TRBD2 (6 bases). Germline assignment: CDR1 LNHDA and CDR2 SQIVND (reference sequence). With 5 bases removed from V and 0 bases from J, the gap between germline ends came to 10 bases. The CDR3 covers 15 residues. CDR3 sequence: CASSPTSTNTGELFF. In DNA, the CDR3 is TGTGCCAGTAGTCCGACTAGTACGAACACCGGGGAGCTGTTTTTT.

The V call is TRBV19, the J call TRBJ2-7, with D maybe TRBD1 (6 bases). Germline-derived CDR1 and CDR2 are LNHDA and SQIVND (reference sequence). The CDR3 is made up of 14 amino acids. The V end lost 3 bases, the J end lost 1 base, and 10 bases lay between the germline ends. The CDR3 reads CASSIGQGSYEQYF. CDR3 bases: TGTGCCAGTAGTATTGGGCAGGGGTCCTACGAGCAGTACTTC. The whole variable domain, remainder taken from reference TRBV19 and TRBJ2-7, is DGGITQSPKYLFRKEGQNVTLSCEQNLNHDAMYWYRQDPGQGLRLIYYSQIVNDFQKGDIAEGYSVSREKKESFPLTVTSAQKNPTAFYLCASSIGQGSYEQYFGPGTRLTVT.

The V gene is TRBV11-2, the J gene TRBJ2-3, with 11 bases fitting TRBD2. Germline lookup yields CDR1 SGHAT and CDR2 FQNNGV. The J segment lost 3 bases and the V segment lost 5 bases, leaving 7 bases of the junction unmatched. The CDR3 extends over 16 amino acids. The CDR3 sequence: CASSRLAGGKTDTQYF. The CDR3 coding sequence is TGTGCCAGCAGCAGGTTAGCGGGAGGGAAAACAGATACGCAGTATTTT.

The chain combines TRBV10-2 with TRBJ2-3; tentative D call: TRBD1 (6 bases). Trimming left V 2 bases short and J 8 bases short, with 11 bases between. Per the germline V gene, CDR1 is WSHSY and CDR2 is SAAADI. The CDR3 loop spans 13 amino acids. DNA for the CDR3: TGCGCCAGCAGTGAGATCCAAGGGGGTACGCAGTATTTT. Protein product: CASSEIQGGTQYF.

The CDR3 DNA is TGTGCCAGCAGCGCCGGGAGTTTTGCAGATACGCAGTATTTT. It encodes CASSAGSFADTQYF. The chain links TRBV7-3 to TRBJ2-3; TRBD2 is a possible D gene (6 bases). CDR1 is SGHTA, CDR2 FQGTGA, per germline. V gave up 5 bases and J gave up 4 bases, with 13 bases separating them. This CDR3 spans 14 amino acids.

J is TRBJ1-1 and V is TRBV18; no clear D. The ends were cut back, 1 base at V and 0 bases at J, with 9 bases in the middle. CDR1 and CDR2 (germline): KGHSH, LQKENI. CDR3 size: 15 residues. The CDR3 bases are TGTGCCAGCTCACCACGGGCAGAATTGAACACTGAAGCTTTCTTT. Residues: CASSPRAELNTEAFF.

The V call is TRBV5-1, the J call TRBJ1-5, with a weak D call TRBD1 (5 bases). V lost 3 bases and J 5 bases, leaving 12 bases between the germline ends. The CDR3 consists of 14 residues. In germline, CDR1 is SGHRS, CDR2 YFSETQ. CDR3 bases: TGCGCCAGCAGCTGGGGGGGATCCGATCAGCCCCAGCATTTT. This sequence encodes CASSWGGSDQPQHF.

The genes are TRBV15 and TRBJ2-7, with 8 positions matching TRBD2. The CDR3 is made up of 14 amino acids. V trimming: 2 bases; J trimming: 6 bases; junction bases outside the gene matches: 6. From germline, CDR1 is LNHNV and CDR2 YYDKDF (reference sequence). CDR3 sequence reads: CATSRTSGEGEQYF. In DNA form, the CDR3 reads TGTGCCACCAGCAGAACTAGCGGAGAGGGCGAGCAGTACTTC. The full variable domain, its missing parts supplied by reference TRBV15 and TRBJ2-7, is DAMVIQNPRYQVTQFGKPVTLSCSQTLNHNVMYWYQQKSSQAPKLLFHYYDKDFNNEADTPDNFQSRRPNTSFCFLDIRSPGLGDTAMYLCATSRTSGEGEQYFGPGTRLTVT.

V is TRBV29-1 and J is TRBJ1-4, with D possibly matching TRBD1 (6 bases). This CDR3 has 13 residues. Germline CDR1 and CDR2: SQVTM and ANQGSEA. With 2 bases removed from V and 8 bases from J, the gap between germline ends came to 12 bases. The CDR3 here is CSVELGQGEKLFF. CDR3 nucleotide sequence: TGCAGCGTTGAACTAGGGCAGGGGGAAAAACTGTTTTTT. The whole variable domain, remainder taken from reference TRBV29-1 and TRBJ1-4, is SAVISQKPSRDICQRGTSLTIQCQVDSQVTMMFWYRQQPGQSLTLIATANQGSEATYESGFVIDKFPISRPNLTFSTLTVSNMSPEDSSIYLCSVELGQGEKLFFGSGTQLSVL.

V gene TRBV19 combines with J gene TRBJ2-1, with 12 bases matching TRBD2. The length of the CDR3 is 15 residues. Trimming took 10 bases from V and 9 from J; bases not matched to a gene: 13. Per the germline V gene, CDR1 is LNHDA and CDR2 is SQIVND (reference sequence). The CDR3 DNA is TGTGCCACCGTCCCGGGACTAGCGGGTATTAGTGAGCAGTTCTTC. Translation: CATVPGLAGISEQFF.